The TCR beta chain described here comes from a study of blood T cell repertoires in COVID-19. Study at large: Collection of acute and convalescent COVID-19 samples took place in the United States, Italy and Spain. Sources were T cells, B-cell-depleted T cells, or PBMCs; the material itself was cDNA or gDNA.

V lost 3 bases and J 0 bases, leaving 9 bases between the germline ends. In germline, CDR1 is SNHLY, CDR2 FYNNEI. This CDR3 has 15 amino acids. This clone was detected once. The authors' processing: How many nucleated cells were present was estimated from reference gene primer amplification. The repertoire was sequenced with immunoSEQ multiplex PCR; TCRdb's copy has only in-frame clones and lacks some. That table is the source of V, J and clone size, and D and trimming were worked out from the DNA. In the table there are about 180,000 clones, about 80% of which are singletons. Sequences were obtained from peripheral blood. The rearrangement links TRBV2 to TRBJ1-5; the D is unclear. This receptor was obtained from a man aged 65-85 years with active or convalescent COVID-19. Here the CDR3 DNA reads TGTGCCAGCAGTGAGGGCCAGCTTAGCAATCAGCCCCAGCATTTT. Translation: CASSEGQLSNQPQHF.